These 13 T cell receptor beta chains were sequenced from one sample in a study of T cells in narcolepsy. TCRdb keeps only in-frame clones here, not all; method: immunoSEQ multiplex PCR. The sample consists of under 40,000 clones, under 85% of them appearing once. The sequenced sample was memory (CD45RA-) CD4+ T cells from blood. These receptors came from a human donor in good health.

In its sample, this clone was seen a few times. The chain combines TRBV19 with TRBJ1-4; maybe TRBD1 (6 bases). Between the trimmed V and J ends, which lost 6 bases and 14 bases, there was a span of 19 bases. From germline, CDR1 is LNHDA and CDR2 SQIVND (reference sequence). The CDR3 is 13 amino acids. CDR3 in DNA: TGTGCCAGTAGGGGGACGGGGGCACTTTGGCTGTTTTTT. Protein product: CASRGTGALWLFF. The full variable domain, in which reference TRBV19 and TRBJ1-4 provide the parts outside the CDR3, is DGGITQSPKYLFRKEGQNVTLSCEQNLNHDAMYWYRQDPGQGLRLIYYSQIVNDFQKGDIAEGYSVSREKKESFPLTVTSAQKNPTAFYLCASRGTGALWLFFGSGTQLSVL.

The CDR3 here is CASRPHRGFQETQYF. CDR3 nucleotide sequence: TGTGCCAGCAGACCCCATCGGGGTTTCCAAGAGACCCAGTACTTC. The rearrangement uses TRBV28 and TRBJ2-5; D possibly corresponds to TRBD2 (5 bases). The germline gives CDR1 MDHEN, CDR2 SYDVKM. CDR3 size: 15 residues. With 6 bases removed from V and 1 base from J, the gap between germline ends came to 15 bases.

This clone was seen just once. In DNA form, the CDR3 reads TGTGCCAGCAGCTTCCGGGAGAGCTCCTACAATGAGCAGTTCTTC. Its translation: CASSFRESSYNEQFF. The chain joins TRBV7-8 to TRBJ2-1; maybe TRBD2 (6 bases). Germline CDR1 SGHVS, CDR2 FQNEAQ. The CDR3 sequence is 15 residues long. Trimming stripped 3 bases from V and 0 bases from J, with 9 bases between. The full variable domain, completed using reference TRBV7-8 and TRBJ2-1, is GAGVSQSPRYKVAKRGQDVALRCDPISGHVSLFWYQQALGQGPEFLTYFQNEAQLDKSGLPSDRFFAERPEGSVSTLKIQRTQQEDSAVYLCASSFRESSYNEQFFGPGTRLTVL.

As DNA, the CDR3 is TGTGCCATCAGTGAGGGGACTAGGTTAGGAAATGAGCAGTTCTTC. Protein product: CAISEGTRLGNEQFF. This chain connects TRBV10-3 to TRBJ2-1; 8 bases match TRBD2. From germline, CDR1 is ENHRY and CDR2 SYGVKD. V shed 2 bases and J 7 bases; nucleotides not matched to a gene: 7. CDR3 length: 15 residues.

The V gene is TRBV5-5, the J gene TRBJ1-1, with D possibly matching TRBD1 (5 bases). The V gene's germline CDR1 is SGHKS and CDR2 YYEKEE (reference sequence). V lost 2 bases, J lost 2 bases, and 13 bases lay in between. The CDR3 length is 15 residues. The CDR3 bases are TGTGCCAGCAGCTTTCGGACCGGGGGTAACACTGAAGCTTTCTTT. Translated, it gives CASSFRTGGNTEAFF.

This sequence joins TRBV7-8 and TRBJ2-7; 11 nucleotides match TRBD2. This CDR3 has 16 residues. The J segment lost 4 bases and the V segment lost 4 bases, leaving 9 bases of the junction unmatched. Germline V CDR1 and CDR2: SGHVS, FQNEAQ. The CDR3 region has the DNA TGTGCCAGCAGCTCTCGGGCTAGCGGGGGGCGGTACGAGCAGTACTTC. Amino acid sequence: CASSSRASGGRYEQYF.

The gene calls are TRBV28 and TRBJ2-1, with 16 bases lining up with TRBD2. The CDR3 covers 15 residues. J was trimmed by 12 bases and V by 6 bases; bases with no gene match: 8. Germline values: CDR1 MDHEN, CDR2 SYDVKM. The CDR3 DNA follows: TGTGCCAGCAGCGCACCGGGACTAGCGGGGGGGCCGCAGTTCTTC. Translating gives CASSAPGLAGGPQFF.

In this sample, this clone turned up once. The chain recombines TRBV7-9 with TRBJ2-1; 10 nucleotides match TRBD2. CDR1 and CDR2 from the germline V gene are SEHNR and FQNEAQ (reference sequence). V lost 0 bases to trimming and J lost 7 bases; unmatched junction nucleotides: 9. The CDR3 has 17 residues. The CDR3 DNA follows: TGTGCCAGCAGCTTAGCTCCGCTAGCGGGGGTCACGAATGAGCAGTTCTTC. This sequence encodes CASSLAPLAGVTNEQFF.

V usage is TRBV18 and J usage is TRBJ2-1; the D gene could be TRBD1 or TRBD2 (5 bases each). The CDR3 covers 15 residues. Germline CDR1 and CDR2: KGHSH and LQKENI. Deletions cut 0 bases from V and 6 bases from J, with 12 bases between. CDR3 sequence reads: CASSPPGDPFNEQFF. CDR3 sequence (DNA): TGTGCCAGCTCACCACCAGGGGACCCTTTCAATGAGCAGTTCTTC. Based on the CDR3 plus reference TRBV18 and TRBJ2-1, the full variable domain is NAGVMQNPRHLVRRRGQEARLRCSPMKGHSHVYWYRQLPEEGLKFMVYLQKENIIDESGMPKERFSAEFPKEGPSILRIQQVVRGDSAAYFCASSPPGDPFNEQFFGPGTRLTVL.

This chain joins TRBV5-1 and TRBJ2-7; possibly TRBD1 or TRBD2 for D (5 bases each). V shed 2 bases and J shed 5 bases, with 11 bases lying between them. Germline V gives CDR1 SGHRS, CDR2 YFSETQ. The CDR3 is 13 residues long. The DNA for the CDR3 is TGCGCCAGCAGCTTCGGGGCCCGGAACGAGCAGTACTTC. It translates to CASSFGARNEQYF.

This chain joins TRBV6-5 and TRBJ1-3, with 7 nucleotides matching TRBD1. Losses at the gene ends were 5 bases for V and 0 bases for J; bases not matched to a gene: 4. The CDR3 totals 15 residues. CDR1 MNHEY and CDR2 SVGAGI come from the germline V gene. CDR3 sequence reads: CASSIGTDSGNTIYF. In DNA, the CDR3 is TGTGCCAGCAGTATCGGGACAGACTCTGGAAACACCATATATTTT.

This sequence joins TRBV7-2 and TRBJ2-1, with D possibly TRBD2 on 7 matching bases. CDR3 length: 17 residues. The germline V and J ends were trimmed by 3 bases and 0 bases, with 15 bases remaining between them. Per the germline V gene, CDR1 is SGHTA and CDR2 is FQGNSA. For the CDR3, the DNA is TGTGCCAGCAGCTTGGGTCCGCGGGGGCCCTCCTACAATGAGCAGTTCTTC. Translating it yields CASSLGPRGPSYNEQFF. Combining the CDR3 with reference TRBV7-2 and TRBJ2-1 gives the whole variable domain GAGVSQSPSNKVTEKGKDVELRCDPISGHTALYWYRQSLGQGLEFLIYFQGNSAPDKSGLPSDRFSAERTGGSVSTLTIQRTQQEDSAVYLCASSLGPRGPSYNEQFFGPGTRLTVL.

The J gene is TRBJ1-5, the V gene TRBV7-6; D uncertain. The CDR3 extends over 15 amino acids. V was trimmed by 5 bases and J by 1 base, leaving 12 bases between them. Per the germline V gene, CDR1 is SGHVS and CDR2 is FNYEAQ. CDR3 in DNA: TGTGCCAGCAGCCCTACAACTTCCAGCAATCAGCCCCAGCATTTT. This translates into CASSPTTSSNQPQHF.